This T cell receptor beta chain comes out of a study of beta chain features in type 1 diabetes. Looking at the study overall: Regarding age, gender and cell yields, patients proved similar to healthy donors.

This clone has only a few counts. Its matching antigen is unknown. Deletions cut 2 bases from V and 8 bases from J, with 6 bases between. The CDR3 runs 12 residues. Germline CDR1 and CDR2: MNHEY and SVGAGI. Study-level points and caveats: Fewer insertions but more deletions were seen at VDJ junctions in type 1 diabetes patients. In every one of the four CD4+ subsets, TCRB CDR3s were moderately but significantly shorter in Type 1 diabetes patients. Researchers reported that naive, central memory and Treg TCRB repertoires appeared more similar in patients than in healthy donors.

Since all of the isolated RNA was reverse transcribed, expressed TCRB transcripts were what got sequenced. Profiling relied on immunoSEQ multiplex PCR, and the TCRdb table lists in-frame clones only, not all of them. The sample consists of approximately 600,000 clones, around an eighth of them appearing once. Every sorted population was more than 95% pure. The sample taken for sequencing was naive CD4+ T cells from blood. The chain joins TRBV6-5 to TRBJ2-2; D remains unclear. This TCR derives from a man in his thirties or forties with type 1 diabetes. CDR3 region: CASSYLRGELFF. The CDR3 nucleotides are TGTGCCAGCAGTTACCTGCGAGGGGAGCTGTTTTTT.